This is a list of T cell receptor beta chains from one sample in a study of shared T cell receptors in the human thymus. The protocol was immunoSEQ multiplex PCR, while the TCRdb copy is restricted to in-frame clones and leaves out a portion. The sample shows 540,000 or so clones, 70% to 80% of them seen only once. This sample was shared with a second study, whose subject was human thymus T cells.

Sequenced input: thymocytes. Receptors were obtained from a boy younger than two with a congenital heart defect. The CDR3 runs from the conserved cysteine through the conserved F or W. The D gene is left open where the match is weak. Size is stated for part of the rows, as once, few or many counts, or as a class when the clone is expanded.

V	D	size	J	CDR3	DNA
TRBV7-3	TRBD1	-	TRBJ2-7	CASSSGDSSYEQYF	TGTGCCAGCAGCTCCGGGGACAGCTCCTACGAGCAGTACTTC
TRBV12-5	TRBD2	-	TRBJ2-2	CASAPGTSGRANTGELFF	TGTGCTAGTGCCCCCGGGACTAGCGGGAGGGCGAACACCGGGGAGCTGTTTTTT
TRBV30	-	-	TRBJ1-3	CAWSVSGEGNTIYF	TGTGCCTGGAGTGTATCAGGGGAGGGAAACACCATATATTTT
TRBV2	TRBD1	-	TRBJ2-7	CASSSRGREYEQYF	TGTGCCAGCAGTAGCAGGGGGCGAGAATACGAGCAGTACTTC
TRBV7-9	-	once	TRBJ1-5	CASSLVGLEGNQPQHF	TGTGCCAGCAGTCTAGTGGGGTTGGAGGGCAATCAGCCCCAGCATTTT
TRBV27	TRBD2	once	TRBJ2-1	CASRHPGLAGDNEQFF	TGTGCCAGCAGACACCCGGGACTAGCGGGAGACAATGAGCAGTTCTTC
TRBV27	-	-	TRBJ1-1	CASSLTGSGTEAFF	TGTGCCAGCAGCTTAACAGGGTCCGGCACTGAAGCTTTCTTT
TRBV7-9	-	-	TRBJ1-2	CTPGQITSNYGYTF	TGTACGCCCGGACAGATCACTTCTAACTATGGCTACACCTTC
TRBV9	TRBD1	-	TRBJ2-7	CASSGITGAYEQYF	TGTGCCAGCAGCGGGATCACAGGGGCCTACGAGCAGTACTTC
TRBV5-5	-	-	TRBJ2-7	CASSLGEGGDEQYF	TGTGCCAGCAGCTTGGGTGAAGGGGGTGACGAGCAGTACTTC
TRBV27	-	-	TRBJ2-2	CASSLKRGWPFTGELFF	TGTGCCAGCAGTCTCAAAAGGGGTTGGCCCTTCACCGGGGAGCTGTTTTTT
TRBV4-3	TRBD1	-	TRBJ2-5	CASSQGKGQQETQYF	TGCGCCAGCAGCCAAGGAAAGGGACAGCAAGAGACCCAGTACTTC
TRBV13	TRBD1	few	TRBJ1-2	CASSFKGAGDGYTF	TGTGCCAGCAGCTTTAAGGGGGCCGGGGATGGCTACACCTTC
TRBV19	-	-	TRBJ2-7	CASSVQGFSYEQYF	TGTGCCAGTAGTGTACAGGGTTTCTCCTACGAGCAGTACTTC
TRBV19	-	-	TRBJ1-1	CASISGVPNTEAFF	TGTGCCAGTATATCAGGGGTACCGAACACTGAAGCTTTCTTT
TRBV5-4	TRBD2	few	TRBJ2-3	CASSSDTDRTSGRTDTQYF	TGTGCCAGCAGCTCGGATACTGACAGGACTAGCGGCCGCACAGATACGCAGTATTTT
TRBV28	-	-	TRBJ1-1	CASNTEALLNTEAFF	TGTGCCAGCAATACTGAGGCTCTCTTGAACACTGAAGCTTTCTTT
TRBV7-7	TRBD2	-	TRBJ2-3	CASSPHGGRAGDTQYF	TGTGCTAGCAGCCCCCACGGCGGGAGGGCTGGGGATACGCAGTATTTT
TRBV19	-	few	TRBJ1-1	CASMGAGEAFF	TGTGCCAGTATGGGGGCAGGGGAAGCTTTCTTT
TRBV27	-	once	TRBJ2-5	CASSPPGRDDQETQYF	TGTGCCAGCAGTCCGCCAGGGCGGGACGACCAAGAGACCCAGTACTTC
TRBV7-2	-	-	TRBJ2-2	CASSLAGTPITGELFF	TGTGCCAGCAGCTTAGCCGGGACTCCTATCACCGGGGAGCTGTTTTTT
TRBV4-2	-	few	TRBJ2-2	CASSPKTSAGFYGELFF	TGTGCCAGCAGCCCAAAAACGAGCGCGGGATTCTACGGGGAGCTGTTTTTT
TRBV5-1	-	-	TRBJ2-3	CASSLTTSLGADTQYF	TGCGCCAGCAGCCTAACCACGTCGCTCGGGGCAGATACGCAGTATTTT
TRBV19	-	-	TRBJ1-5	CASSIRSSNQPQHF	TGTGCCAGTAGTATACGCAGTAGCAATCAGCCCCAGCATTTT
TRBV5-8	-	-	TRBJ2-7	CASSTERGSAYEQYF	TGTGCCAGCAGCACGGAACGGGGGAGTGCCTACGAGCAGTACTTC
TRBV7-9	TRBD1	-	TRBJ2-7	CASSLVQGQWRHEQYF	TGTGCCAGCAGCTTAGTCCAGGGACAGTGGCGCCACGAGCAGTACTTC
TRBV5-1	TRBD2	-	TRBJ2-1	CASSLAPLTSGGILGSYNEQFF	TGCGCCAGCAGCTTGGCTCCCCTGACTAGCGGGGGGATACTTGGCTCCTACAATGAGCAGTTCTTC
TRBV6-6	TRBD2	-	TRBJ2-1	CASSLPERGVYNEQFF	TGTGCCAGCAGCCTTCCGGAGCGGGGGGTCTACAATGAGCAGTTCTTC
TRBV6-5	-	-	TRBJ2-5	CASSYSKAGTPETQYF	TGTGCCAGCAGTTACTCGAAGGCCGGGACACCGGAGACCCAGTACTTC
TRBV2	TRBD2	-	TRBJ2-3	CASKRTSGRAPSTDTQYF	TGTGCCAGCAAGAGGACTAGCGGGAGGGCCCCTTCCACAGATACGCAGTATTTT
TRBV27	TRBD1	-	TRBJ1-2	CASSLGDRVTYGYTF	TGTGCCAGCAGTTTAGGGGACAGGGTGACCTATGGCTACACCTTC
TRBV11-3	-	-	TRBJ2-7	CASRPGTHVYEQYF	TGTGCCAGCAGACCCGGGACACACGTCTACGAGCAGTACTTC
TRBV27	-	-	TRBJ2-7	CASSCAGDFYEQYF	TGTGCCAGCAGTTGTGCGGGTGACTTCTACGAGCAGTACTTC
TRBV6-5	TRBD1	-	TRBJ1-2	CASSLGTGYGYTF	TGTGCCAGCAGCCTGGGGACAGGCTATGGCTACACCTTC
TRBV7-2	-	-	TRBJ1-5	CASSLGQARNQPQHF	TGTGCCAGCAGCTTAGGACAGGCCAGGAATCAGCCCCAGCATTTT
TRBV19	TRBD2	-	TRBJ2-7	CASSKTTLRTRSYEQYF	TGTGCCAGTAGTAAAACCACTCTCAGGACTAGATCCTACGAGCAGTACTTC
TRBV4-3	TRBD2	-	TRBJ2-7	CASSQAPSGRAEEQYF	TGCGCCAGCAGCCAAGCCCCTAGCGGGAGGGCCGAAGAGCAGTACTTC
TRBV19	TRBD1	-	TRBJ1-4	CASSPGQGREKLFF	TGTGCCAGTAGTCCAGGACAGGGGCGTGAAAAACTGTTTTTT
TRBV5-1	TRBD2	-	TRBJ2-1	CASSPQLAGGGNEQFF	TGCGCCAGCAGCCCGCAACTAGCGGGAGGGGGCAATGAGCAGTTCTTC
TRBV7-9	TRBD2	-	TRBJ2-3	CASSSEGLAATDTQYF	TGTGCCAGCAGCTCGGAAGGACTAGCGGCCACAGATACGCAGTATTTT
TRBV7-9	-	-	TRBJ2-5	CASSYLGPSQETQYF	TGTGCCAGCAGCTACCTGGGGCCTTCACAAGAGACCCAGTACTTC
TRBV4-3	TRBD2	-	TRBJ2-1	CASSEGGGLAAYNEQFF	TGCGCCAGCAGCGAAGGCGGTGGACTAGCGGCCTACAATGAGCAGTTCTTC
TRBV5-5	TRBD2	-	TRBJ2-6	CASSLDFAPAGVTGANVLTF	TGTGCCAGCAGCTTGGACTTCGCGCCAGCGGGAGTCACTGGGGCCAACGTCCTGACTTTC
TRBV14	TRBD2	-	TRBJ2-5	CASSHAGTSGREGQETQYF	TGTGCCAGCAGCCATGCCGGGACTAGCGGGAGGGAGGGTCAAGAGACCCAGTACTTC
TRBV4-2	TRBD2	-	TRBJ2-4	CASSQATLAGAKNIQYF	TGTGCCAGCAGCCAAGCAACTCTAGCGGGAGCCAAAAACATTCAGTACTTC